A selection of T cell receptor beta chains follows, all from one sample in a study of regulatory T cells in long-lasting Graves disease. MiXCR was run by TCRdb on the multiplex PCR reads, yielding one entry per CDR3 protein. The profile covers fewer than 650,000 distinct CDR3 sequences, with roughly 15% appearing a single time and more than 15% taken by the ten largest. The same data also contributed to another study, on T cells in Graves' hyperthyroidism and ophthalmopathy.

Sequenced here: peripheral blood mononuclear cells (PBMCs), sampled at new diagnosis, from a patient treated with antithyroid drugs. These receptors were collected from a woman aged 30 to 39 with Graves disease. Both conserved end residues are part of each CDR3. A D gene is named only where the DNA matches it firmly. Size is stated for part of the rows, as once, few or many counts, or as a class when the clone is expanded.

v_call: TRBV7-3
j_call: TRBJ2-2
d_call: -
cdr3_length: 14
clone_size: many
cdr3_aa: CASSRQDWEGELFF
cdr3_nt: TGTGCCAGCAGCCGCCAGGATTGGGAAGGGGAGCTGTTTTTT

v_call: TRBV12-3/TRBV12-4
j_call: TRBJ1-6
d_call: -
cdr3_length: 15
clone_size: many
cdr3_aa: CASSLVAGGRSPLHF
cdr3_nt: TGTGCCAGCAGTTTAGTAGCTGGGGGAAGGTCACCCCTCCACTTT

v_call: TRBV12-3/TRBV12-4
j_call: TRBJ2-3
d_call: TRBD1
cdr3_length: 15
clone_size: many
cdr3_aa: CASRGIGQGADTQYF
cdr3_nt: TGTGCCAGCAGAGGGATCGGACAGGGGGCAGATACGCAGTATTTT

v_call: TRBV7-2
j_call: TRBJ2-1
d_call: TRBD1
cdr3_length: 18
clone_size: few
cdr3_aa: CASSFAGGERIRNNEQFF
cdr3_nt: TGTGCCAGCAGCTTCGCAGGGGGCGAGAGAATCCGGAACAATGAGCAGTTCTTC

v_call: TRBV11-2
j_call: TRBJ2-6
d_call: -
cdr3_length: 16
clone_size: few
cdr3_aa: CASSPTGASGANVLTF
cdr3_nt: TGTGCCAGCAGCCCAACTGGGGCCTCTGGGGCCAACGTCCTGACTTTC

v_call: TRBV2
j_call: TRBJ1-2
d_call: TRBD1
cdr3_length: 13
clone_size: -
cdr3_aa: CASGGQLNYGYTF
cdr3_nt: TGTGCCAGCGGGGGACAGCTTAACTATGGCTACACCTTC

v_call: TRBV19
j_call: TRBJ2-7
d_call: -
cdr3_length: 17
clone_size: -
cdr3_aa: CASSIGGPSEIPYEQYF
cdr3_nt: TGTGCCAGTAGTATCGGGGGACCCAGTGAGATTCCCTACGAGCAGTACTTC

v_call: TRBV20-1
j_call: TRBJ2-4
d_call: -
cdr3_length: 15
clone_size: -
cdr3_aa: CSAGAATLAKNIQYF
cdr3_nt: TGCAGTGCAGGGGCAGCAACGCTAGCCAAAAACATTCAGTACTTC

v_call: TRBV29-1
j_call: TRBJ2-1
d_call: -
cdr3_length: 12
clone_size: many
cdr3_aa: CSTRQEAREQFF
cdr3_nt: TGCAGCACCAGACAGGAGGCTCGGGAGCAGTTCTTC

v_call: TRBV12-3/TRBV12-4
j_call: TRBJ2-7
d_call: TRBD2
cdr3_length: 15
clone_size: many
cdr3_aa: CASSFPLAGGDEQYF
cdr3_nt: TGTGCCAGCAGTTTTCCACTAGCGGGAGGCGACGAGCAGTACTTC

v_call: TRBV28
j_call: TRBJ2-1
d_call: TRBD2
cdr3_length: 15
clone_size: many
cdr3_aa: CASRSLAAPYNEQFF
cdr3_nt: TGTGCCAGCAGGAGCCTAGCGGCCCCCTACAATGAGCAGTTCTTC

v_call: TRBV6-5
j_call: TRBJ2-1
d_call: -
cdr3_length: 15
clone_size: many
cdr3_aa: CASSYSIQGYNEQFF
cdr3_nt: TGTGCCAGCAGTTACTCGATACAGGGTTACAATGAGCAGTTCTTC

v_call: TRBV27
j_call: TRBJ2-7
d_call: -
cdr3_length: 14
clone_size: many
cdr3_aa: CASKEGPFIYEQYF
cdr3_nt: TGTGCCAGCAAGGAGGGCCCCTTTATCTACGAGCAGTACTTC

v_call: TRBV11-2
j_call: TRBJ1-1
d_call: TRBD1
cdr3_length: 10
clone_size: -
cdr3_aa: CASSRQGAFF
cdr3_nt: TGTGCCAGCAGCCGACAGGGAGCTTTCTTT

v_call: TRBV6-1
j_call: TRBJ2-1
d_call: TRBD2
cdr3_length: 16
clone_size: -
cdr3_aa: CASRAAGGRIYNEQFF
cdr3_nt: TGTGCCAGCAGGGCTGCGGGAGGGAGAATTTACAATGAGCAGTTCTTC

v_call: TRBV10-2
j_call: TRBJ1-3
d_call: -
cdr3_length: 16
clone_size: many
cdr3_aa: CASSDRGREGGNTIYF
cdr3_nt: TGCGCCAGCAGTGATCGAGGCCGGGAGGGAGGAAACACCATATATTTT

v_call: TRBV19
j_call: TRBJ1-5
d_call: -
cdr3_length: 14
clone_size: many
cdr3_aa: CASSIVGSNQPQHF
cdr3_nt: TGTGCCAGTAGTATAGTTGGTAGCAATCAGCCCCAGCATTTT

v_call: TRBV2
j_call: TRBJ1-5
d_call: -
cdr3_length: 14
clone_size: many
cdr3_aa: CASESGQSNQPQHF
cdr3_nt: TGTGCCAGCGAATCCGGACAGAGCAATCAGCCCCAGCATTTT

v_call: TRBV28
j_call: TRBJ1-1
d_call: -
cdr3_length: 13
clone_size: -
cdr3_aa: CASSLNQWTEAFF
cdr3_nt: TGTGCCAGCAGTTTAAATCAATGGACTGAAGCTTTCTTT

v_call: TRBV30
j_call: TRBJ1-2
d_call: -
cdr3_length: 16
clone_size: few
cdr3_aa: CAWSAISGTRIYGYTF
cdr3_nt: TGTGCCTGGAGTGCGATCTCCGGGACACGGATCTATGGCTACACCTTC

v_call: TRBV5-1
j_call: TRBJ1-2
d_call: -
cdr3_length: 15
clone_size: -
cdr3_aa: CASSSLDKGLYGYTF
cdr3_nt: TGCGCCAGCAGCTCTCTAGACAAGGGACTATATGGCTACACCTTC

v_call: TRBV10-2
j_call: TRBJ1-4
d_call: -
cdr3_length: 14
clone_size: -
cdr3_aa: CASSETQTNEKLFF
cdr3_nt: TGCGCCAGCAGTGAGACACAAACTAATGAAAAACTGTTTTTT

v_call: TRBV12-3/TRBV12-4
j_call: TRBJ1-5
d_call: -
cdr3_length: 16
clone_size: -
cdr3_aa: CASSLGSAYSNQPQHF
cdr3_nt: TGTGCCAGCAGTTTAGGGTCGGCCTATAGCAATCAGCCCCAGCATTTT

v_call: TRBV6-2/TRBV6-3
j_call: TRBJ2-7
d_call: -
cdr3_length: 14
clone_size: many
cdr3_aa: CASSISTGFYEQYF
cdr3_nt: TGTGCCAGCAGTATTTCGACAGGATTCTACGAGCAGTACTTC

v_call: TRBV28
j_call: TRBJ1-5
d_call: -
cdr3_length: 12
clone_size: many
cdr3_aa: CASSLLIQPQHF
cdr3_nt: TGTGCCAGCAGTTTATTGATCCAGCCCCAGCATTTT

v_call: TRBV10-3
j_call: TRBJ1-6
d_call: -
cdr3_length: 15
clone_size: -
cdr3_aa: CATGGGSVGLSPLHF
cdr3_nt: TGTGCCACCGGGGGGGGGAGTGTGGGACTTTCACCCCTCCACTTT

v_call: TRBV7-6
j_call: TRBJ2-1
d_call: TRBD1
cdr3_length: 19
clone_size: many
cdr3_aa: CASSLPRDRGKFTYNEQFF
cdr3_nt: TGTGCCAGCAGCTTACCCCGGGACAGGGGGAAGTTCACCTACAATGAGCAGTTCTTC

v_call: TRBV6-2/TRBV6-3
j_call: TRBJ2-1
d_call: TRBD1
cdr3_length: 16
clone_size: -
cdr3_aa: CASSYSGTGGYNEQFF
cdr3_nt: TGTGCCAGCAGTTATTCCGGGACAGGGGGTTACAATGAGCAGTTCTTC

v_call: TRBV7-3
j_call: TRBJ2-5
d_call: -
cdr3_length: 13
clone_size: -
cdr3_aa: CASSLNHQETQYF
cdr3_nt: TGTGCCAGCAGCTTAAATCACCAAGAGACCCAGTACTTC

v_call: TRBV6-1
j_call: TRBJ2-1
d_call: TRBD2
cdr3_length: 17
clone_size: few
cdr3_aa: CASTDRVAGVGYNEQFF
cdr3_nt: TGTGCCAGCACCGACAGGGTAGCGGGAGTTGGGTACAATGAGCAGTTCTTC

v_call: TRBV11-3
j_call: TRBJ2-5
d_call: TRBD2
cdr3_length: 17
clone_size: -
cdr3_aa: CASSPPTSGRVIETQYF
cdr3_nt: TGTGCCAGCAGCCCGCCGACTAGCGGGAGGGTGATAGAGACCCAGTACTTC

v_call: TRBV27
j_call: TRBJ2-6
d_call: -
cdr3_length: 15
clone_size: many
cdr3_aa: CASSLSWAGANVLTF
cdr3_nt: TGTGCCAGCAGTTTAAGCTGGGCGGGGGCCAACGTCCTGACTTTC

v_call: TRBV5-1
j_call: TRBJ2-7
d_call: -
cdr3_length: 14
clone_size: many
cdr3_aa: CASSLVSRSYEQYF
cdr3_nt: TGTGCCAGCAGCTTGGTATCACGATCCTACGAGCAGTACTTC

v_call: TRBV7-2
j_call: TRBJ2-5
d_call: -
cdr3_length: 16
clone_size: few
cdr3_aa: CASSSLGGGPQETQYF
cdr3_nt: TGTGCCAGCAGCTCCCTCGGAGGAGGGCCCCAAGAGACCCAGTACTTC

v_call: TRBV6-1
j_call: TRBJ2-1
d_call: TRBD2
cdr3_length: 14
clone_size: few
cdr3_aa: CASNAGGPSNEQFF
cdr3_nt: TGTGCCAGCAACGCGGGAGGGCCGTCGAATGAGCAGTTCTTC

v_call: TRBV20-1
j_call: TRBJ2-1
d_call: TRBD2
cdr3_length: 13
clone_size: -
cdr3_aa: CSASKDGRDEQFF
cdr3_nt: TGCAGTGCTAGCAAGGACGGGAGGGATGAGCAGTTCTTC

v_call: TRBV20-1
j_call: TRBJ2-2
d_call: -
cdr3_length: 14
clone_size: few
cdr3_aa: CSAPRGGGTGELFF
cdr3_nt: TGCAGTGCCCCTCGCGGAGGGGGCACCGGGGAGCTGTTTTTT

v_call: TRBV7-3
j_call: TRBJ2-7
d_call: TRBD1
cdr3_length: 16
clone_size: -
cdr3_aa: CASSETGGRSVGEQYF
cdr3_nt: TGTGCCAGCAGCGAGACAGGGGGCAGATCTGTGGGCGAGCAGTACTTC

v_call: TRBV2
j_call: TRBJ1-5
d_call: -
cdr3_length: 14
clone_size: -
cdr3_aa: CASSETGFNQPQHF
cdr3_nt: TGTGCCAGCAGTGAAACGGGGTTCAATCAGCCCCAGCATTTT

v_call: TRBV6-2/TRBV6-3
j_call: TRBJ1-2
d_call: TRBD1
cdr3_length: 13
clone_size: many
cdr3_aa: CASSSGQPYGYTF
cdr3_nt: TGTGCCAGCAGTTCGGGACAGCCCTATGGCTACACCTTC

v_call: TRBV6-4
j_call: TRBJ2-3
d_call: TRBD1
cdr3_length: 15
clone_size: once
cdr3_aa: CASSRTGLVSDTQYF
cdr3_nt: TGTGCCAGCAGCCGGACAGGGTTAGTCTCAGATACGCAGTATTTT

v_call: TRBV27
j_call: TRBJ2-5
d_call: -
cdr3_length: 16
clone_size: many
cdr3_aa: CASSFRLNRGQETQYF
cdr3_nt: TGTGCCAGCAGTTTCCGCCTGAATCGTGGACAAGAGACCCAGTACTTC

v_call: TRBV5-8
j_call: TRBJ2-7
d_call: -
cdr3_length: 14
clone_size: few
cdr3_aa: CASSLGRLTYEQYF
cdr3_nt: TGTGCCAGCAGCCTCGGACGTTTGACCTACGAGCAGTACTTC

v_call: TRBV20-1
j_call: TRBJ1-5
d_call: TRBD1
cdr3_length: 16
clone_size: -
cdr3_aa: CSARASDGTVNQPQHF
cdr3_nt: TGCAGTGCTAGGGCATCTGACGGGACAGTGAATCAGCCCCAGCATTTT

v_call: TRBV5-6
j_call: TRBJ2-7
d_call: -
cdr3_length: 16
clone_size: -
cdr3_aa: CASSANTKPLAYEQYF
cdr3_nt: TGTGCCAGCAGCGCTAACACCAAACCCCTGGCCTACGAGCAGTACTTC

v_call: TRBV3-1
j_call: TRBJ1-3
d_call: TRBD1
cdr3_length: 19
clone_size: -
cdr3_aa: CASSQSRRVDRGSGNTIYF
cdr3_nt: TGTGCCAGCAGCCAATCTCGCCGGGTCGACAGGGGCTCTGGAAACACCATATATTTT

v_call: TRBV24-1
j_call: TRBJ2-2
d_call: TRBD1
cdr3_length: 17
clone_size: -
cdr3_aa: CATSDLAGTGDTGELFF
cdr3_nt: TGTGCCACCAGTGATTTGGCCGGGACAGGGGACACCGGGGAGCTGTTTTTT

v_call: TRBV28
j_call: TRBJ2-1
d_call: TRBD2
cdr3_length: 15
clone_size: many
cdr3_aa: CASSWVAGAGNEQFF
cdr3_nt: TGTGCCAGCAGTTGGGTAGCGGGAGCAGGAAATGAGCAGTTCTTC

v_call: TRBV7-9
j_call: TRBJ2-7
d_call: TRBD1
cdr3_length: 15
clone_size: few
cdr3_aa: CASSQYGTGENEQYF
cdr3_nt: TGTGCCAGCAGCCAATACGGGACAGGGGAGAACGAGCAGTACTTC

v_call: TRBV11-2
j_call: TRBJ1-1
d_call: -
cdr3_length: 12
clone_size: many
cdr3_aa: CASSLVEGRAFF
cdr3_nt: TGTGCCAGCAGCTTAGTCGAGGGAAGAGCTTTCTTT

v_call: TRBV20-1
j_call: TRBJ1-3
d_call: -
cdr3_length: 14
clone_size: few
cdr3_aa: CSARARSSGNTIYF
cdr3_nt: TGCAGTGCTAGAGCCCGGTCATCCGGAAACACCATATATTTT

v_call: TRBV7-2
j_call: TRBJ1-1
d_call: -
cdr3_length: 15
clone_size: many
cdr3_aa: CASSLELRANTEAFF
cdr3_nt: TGTGCCAGCAGCTTAGAACTCAGGGCGAACACTGAAGCTTTCTTT

v_call: TRBV28
j_call: TRBJ1-1
d_call: -
cdr3_length: 14
clone_size: -
cdr3_aa: CASSPPSRVTEAFF
cdr3_nt: TGTGCCAGCAGTCCCCCTTCCAGGGTCACTGAAGCTTTCTTT

v_call: TRBV20-1
j_call: TRBJ2-1
d_call: -
cdr3_length: 8
clone_size: few
cdr3_aa: CSANEQFF
cdr3_nt: TGCAGTGCTAATGAGCAGTTCTTC

v_call: TRBV6-2/TRBV6-3
j_call: TRBJ1-4
d_call: -
cdr3_length: 13
clone_size: once
cdr3_aa: CATTLPTNEKLFF
cdr3_nt: TGTGCCACCACACTCCCAACTAATGAAAAACTGTTTTTT

v_call: TRBV10-3
j_call: TRBJ1-1
d_call: -
cdr3_length: 13
clone_size: -
cdr3_aa: CAISLEVDTEAFF
cdr3_nt: TGTGCCATCAGCCTAGAGGTGGATACTGAAGCTTTCTTT

v_call: TRBV6-1
j_call: TRBJ1-5
d_call: -
cdr3_length: 17
clone_size: many
cdr3_aa: CASSGTLQGYSNQPQHF
cdr3_nt: TGTGCCAGCAGTGGGACCTTACAGGGATATAGCAATCAGCCCCAGCATTTT

v_call: TRBV5-1
j_call: TRBJ1-1
d_call: -
cdr3_length: 15
clone_size: many
cdr3_aa: CASSPSQGVVTEAFF
cdr3_nt: TGCGCCAGCAGCCCAAGTCAAGGGGTCGTCACTGAAGCTTTCTTT

v_call: TRBV9
j_call: TRBJ2-3
d_call: TRBD2
cdr3_length: 16
clone_size: few
cdr3_aa: CASSPGGESGTDTQYF
cdr3_nt: TGTGCCAGCAGCCCGGGGGGGGAGTCGGGTACAGATACGCAGTATTTT

v_call: TRBV6-2/TRBV6-3
j_call: TRBJ2-1
d_call: -
cdr3_length: 15
clone_size: -
cdr3_aa: CASKELRAGYNEQFF
cdr3_nt: TGTGCCAGCAAGGAATTGAGAGCGGGCTACAATGAGCAGTTCTTC